This TCR beta chain was recorded in a study of PD-1 blockade in mismatch repair-deficient tumors. The study's findings and limits: After pembrolizumab, tumor-resident clones rose rapidly, then generally contracted before radiologic responses.

Measured with immunoSEQ multiplex PCR; TCRdb has only the in-frame clones, and not every one. The sample yields roughly 49,000 clones, around three quarters seen once. Mismatch repair deficiency was confirmed in all patients, by PCR or immunohistochemistry. Worth noting for this clone: Its antigen is unknown.

The source was PBMCs, collected before pembrolizumab treatment. This receptor was identified in an adult with mismatch repair-deficient cancer.

The CDR3 loop reads CASSQVLSRESDTQYF. The CDR3 region has the DNA TGTGCCAGCAGCCAAGTGCTCTCGCGGGAGTCAGATACGCAGTATTTT. The chain has TRBV4-2 and TRBJ2-3, with 7 bases identical to TRBD2. This CDR3 is 16 amino acids long. With V trimmed by 1 base and J by 4 bases, 8 bases remained unmatched. Germline values: CDR1 LGHNA, CDR2 YNFKEQ.